The clone carrying this T cell receptor (beta chain) was observed a few times. Its antigen remains unidentified. This entry is derived from a study of T cells in Graves' hyperthyroidism and ophthalmopathy. Germline-derived CDR1 and CDR2 are MRHNA and SNTAGT. The CDR3 loop spans 15 amino acids. Trimming pared 0 bases from V and 5 bases from J, leaving 11 bases between. Broader study findings: In blood, most of the thyroid clonotypes expanded above 0.001 were also present.

Amplified regions were TCR beta CDR3 sequences from RNA transcripts. The study used the HTBI primer set for a first-round RT-PCR of the TCR CDR3. TCRdb passed the multiplex PCR reads through MiXCR, listing each CDR3 protein once. The sample consists of roughly 300,000 distinct CDR3 sequences, around a sixth of them appearing once. The V call is TRBV6-4, the J call TRBJ1-5; no firm D call. The sequence was obtained from a woman aged 45 to 65 with Graves' hyperthyroidism. The sequenced material came from blood. Written as DNA, the CDR3 is TGTGCCAGCAGTGACTCGAAAGAGGCTGATCAGCCCCAGCATTTT. It translates to CASSDSKEADQPQHF.